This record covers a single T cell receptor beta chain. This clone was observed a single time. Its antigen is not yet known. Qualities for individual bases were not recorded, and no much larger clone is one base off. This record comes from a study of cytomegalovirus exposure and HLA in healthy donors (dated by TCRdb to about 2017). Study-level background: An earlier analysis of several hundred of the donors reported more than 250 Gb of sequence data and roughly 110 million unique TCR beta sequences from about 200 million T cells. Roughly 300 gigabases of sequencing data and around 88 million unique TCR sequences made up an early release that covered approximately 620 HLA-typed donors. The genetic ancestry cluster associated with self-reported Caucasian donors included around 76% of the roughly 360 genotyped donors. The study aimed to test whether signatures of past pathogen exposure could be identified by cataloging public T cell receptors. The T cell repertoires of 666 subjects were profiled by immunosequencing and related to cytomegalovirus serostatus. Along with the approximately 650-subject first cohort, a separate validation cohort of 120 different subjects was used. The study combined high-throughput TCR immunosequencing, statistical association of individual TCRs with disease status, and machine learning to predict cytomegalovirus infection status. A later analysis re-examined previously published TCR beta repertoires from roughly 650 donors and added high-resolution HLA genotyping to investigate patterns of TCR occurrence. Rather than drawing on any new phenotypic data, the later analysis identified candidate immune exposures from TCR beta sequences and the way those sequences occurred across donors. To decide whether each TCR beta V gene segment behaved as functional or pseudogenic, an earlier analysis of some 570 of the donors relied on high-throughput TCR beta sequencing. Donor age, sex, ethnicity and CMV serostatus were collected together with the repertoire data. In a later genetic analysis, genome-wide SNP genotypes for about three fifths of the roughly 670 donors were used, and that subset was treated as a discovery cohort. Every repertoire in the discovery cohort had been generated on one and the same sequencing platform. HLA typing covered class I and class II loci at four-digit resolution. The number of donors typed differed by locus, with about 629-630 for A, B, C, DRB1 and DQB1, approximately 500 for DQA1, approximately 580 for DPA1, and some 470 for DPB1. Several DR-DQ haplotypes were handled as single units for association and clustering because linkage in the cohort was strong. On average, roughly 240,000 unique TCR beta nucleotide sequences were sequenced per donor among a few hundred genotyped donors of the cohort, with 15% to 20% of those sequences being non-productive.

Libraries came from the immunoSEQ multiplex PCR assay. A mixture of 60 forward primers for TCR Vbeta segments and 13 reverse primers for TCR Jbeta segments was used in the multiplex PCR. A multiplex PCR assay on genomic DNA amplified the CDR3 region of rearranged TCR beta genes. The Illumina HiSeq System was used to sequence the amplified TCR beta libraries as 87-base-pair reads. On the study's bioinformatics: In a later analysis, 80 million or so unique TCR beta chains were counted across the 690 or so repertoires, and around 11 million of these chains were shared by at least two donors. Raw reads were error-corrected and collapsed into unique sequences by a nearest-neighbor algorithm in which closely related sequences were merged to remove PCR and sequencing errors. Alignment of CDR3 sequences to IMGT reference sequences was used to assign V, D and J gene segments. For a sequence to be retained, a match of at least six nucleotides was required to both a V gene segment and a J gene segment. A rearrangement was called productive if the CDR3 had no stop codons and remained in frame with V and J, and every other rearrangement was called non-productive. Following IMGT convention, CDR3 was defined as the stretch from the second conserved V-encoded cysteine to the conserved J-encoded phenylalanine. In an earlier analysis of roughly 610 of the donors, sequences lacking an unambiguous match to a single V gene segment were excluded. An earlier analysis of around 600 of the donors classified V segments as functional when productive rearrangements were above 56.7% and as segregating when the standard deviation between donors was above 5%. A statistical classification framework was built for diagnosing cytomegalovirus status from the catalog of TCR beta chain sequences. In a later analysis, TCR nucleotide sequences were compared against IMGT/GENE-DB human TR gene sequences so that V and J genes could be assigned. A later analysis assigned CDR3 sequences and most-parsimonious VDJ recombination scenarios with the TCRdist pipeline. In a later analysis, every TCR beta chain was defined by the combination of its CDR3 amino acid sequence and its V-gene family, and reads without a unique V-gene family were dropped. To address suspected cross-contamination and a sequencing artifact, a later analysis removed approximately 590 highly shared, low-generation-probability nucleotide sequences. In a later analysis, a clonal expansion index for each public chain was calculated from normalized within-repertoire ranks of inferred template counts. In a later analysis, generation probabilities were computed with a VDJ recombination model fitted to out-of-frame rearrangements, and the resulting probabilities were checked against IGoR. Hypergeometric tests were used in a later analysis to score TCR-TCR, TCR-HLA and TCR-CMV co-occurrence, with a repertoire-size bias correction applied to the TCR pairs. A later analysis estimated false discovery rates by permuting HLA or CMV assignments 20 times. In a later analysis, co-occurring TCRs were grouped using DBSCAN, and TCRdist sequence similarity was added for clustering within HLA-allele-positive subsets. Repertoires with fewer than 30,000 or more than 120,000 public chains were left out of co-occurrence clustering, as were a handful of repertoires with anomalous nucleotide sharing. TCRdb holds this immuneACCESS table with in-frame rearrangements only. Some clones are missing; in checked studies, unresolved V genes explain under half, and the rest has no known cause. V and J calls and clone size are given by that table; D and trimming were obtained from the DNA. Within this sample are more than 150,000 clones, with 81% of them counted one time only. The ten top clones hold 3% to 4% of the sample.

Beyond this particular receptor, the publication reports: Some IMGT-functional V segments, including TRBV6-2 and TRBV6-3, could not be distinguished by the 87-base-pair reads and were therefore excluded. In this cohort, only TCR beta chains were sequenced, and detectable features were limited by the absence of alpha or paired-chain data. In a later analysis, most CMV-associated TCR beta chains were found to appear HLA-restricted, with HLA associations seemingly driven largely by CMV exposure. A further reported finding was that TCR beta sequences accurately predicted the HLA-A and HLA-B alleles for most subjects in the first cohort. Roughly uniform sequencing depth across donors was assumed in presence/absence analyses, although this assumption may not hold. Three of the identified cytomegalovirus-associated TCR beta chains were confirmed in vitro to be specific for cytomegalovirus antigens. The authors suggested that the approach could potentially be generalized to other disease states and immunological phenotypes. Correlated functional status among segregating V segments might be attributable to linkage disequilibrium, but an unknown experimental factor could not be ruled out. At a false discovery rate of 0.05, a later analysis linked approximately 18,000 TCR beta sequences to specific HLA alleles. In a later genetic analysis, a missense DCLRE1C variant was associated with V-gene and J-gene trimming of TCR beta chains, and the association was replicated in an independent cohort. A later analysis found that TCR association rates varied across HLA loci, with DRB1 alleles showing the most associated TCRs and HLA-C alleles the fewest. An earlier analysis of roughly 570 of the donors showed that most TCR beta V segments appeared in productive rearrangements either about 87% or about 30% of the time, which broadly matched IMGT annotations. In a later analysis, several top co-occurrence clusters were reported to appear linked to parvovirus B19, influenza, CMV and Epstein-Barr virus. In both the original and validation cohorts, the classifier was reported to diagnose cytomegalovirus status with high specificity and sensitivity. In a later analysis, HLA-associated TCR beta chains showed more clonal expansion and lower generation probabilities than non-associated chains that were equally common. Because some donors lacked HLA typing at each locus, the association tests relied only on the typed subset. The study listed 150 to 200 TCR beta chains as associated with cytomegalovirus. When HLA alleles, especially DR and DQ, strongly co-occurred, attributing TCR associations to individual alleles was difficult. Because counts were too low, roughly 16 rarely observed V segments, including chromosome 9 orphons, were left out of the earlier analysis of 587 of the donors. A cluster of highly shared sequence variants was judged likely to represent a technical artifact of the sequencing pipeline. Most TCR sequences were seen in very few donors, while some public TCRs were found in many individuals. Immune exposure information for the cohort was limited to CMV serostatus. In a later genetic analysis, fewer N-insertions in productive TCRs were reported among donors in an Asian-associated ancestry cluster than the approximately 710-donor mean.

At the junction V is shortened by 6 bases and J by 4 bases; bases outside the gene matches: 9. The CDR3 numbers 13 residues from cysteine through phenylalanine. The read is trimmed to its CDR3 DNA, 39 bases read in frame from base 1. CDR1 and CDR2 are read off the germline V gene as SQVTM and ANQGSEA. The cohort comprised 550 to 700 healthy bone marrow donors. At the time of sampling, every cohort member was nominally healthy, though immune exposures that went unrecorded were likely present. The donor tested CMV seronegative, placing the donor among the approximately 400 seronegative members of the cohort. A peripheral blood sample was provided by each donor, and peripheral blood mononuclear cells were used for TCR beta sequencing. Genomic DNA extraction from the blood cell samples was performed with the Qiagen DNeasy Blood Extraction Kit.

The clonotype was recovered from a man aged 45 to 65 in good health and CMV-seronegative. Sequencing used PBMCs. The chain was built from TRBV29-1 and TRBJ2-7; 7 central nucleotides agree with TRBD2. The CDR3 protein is CSVGKGGEYEQYF. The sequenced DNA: TGCAGCGTCGGGAAGGGAGGGGAATACGAGCAGTACTTC.